This TCR beta chain was profiled in a study of blood T cell repertoires in COVID-19. The overall study: COVID-19 samples collected from the United States, Italy and Spain covered acute and convalescent phases.

While infection was still active, Seattle patients were enrolled and then followed longitudinally. Study processing details: Amplification with reference gene primers provided the estimates of nucleated cell counts. Repertoires were generated with immunoSEQ multiplex PCR, while TCRdb's copy carries only in-frame clones and drops some. V, J and clone size are those of that table, while D and trimming were read from the DNA. Among 250,000 to 400,000 clones, around 90% were seen once, and the ten largest hold under 3%. Sequencing input: peripheral blood. The sequence derives from a woman in her 30s with COVID-19, enrolled during active disease.

The CDR3: CAWSGRDSLGYTF. Here the CDR3 DNA reads TGTGCCTGGAGTGGAAGGGACTCCCTTGGCTACACCTTC. The rearrangement joins TRBV30 to TRBJ1-2, with D perhaps TRBD1 (5 bases). V gave up 1 base and J gave up 7 bases, with 13 bases separating them. The CDR3 extends over 13 amino acids. Germline CDR1 is GTSNPN and CDR2 is SVGIG (reference sequence).